These 20 T cell receptor beta chains were all obtained from the same sample, sequenced in a study of blood T cell repertoires in COVID-19. Sequencing was performed with immunoSEQ multiplex PCR; in TCRdb, only in-frame clones are kept and a portion is missing. This sample has about 89,000 clones, with about 80% found just once. Sequenced input: peripheral blood. All receptors derive from a man between 65 and 85 years old with acute or convalescent COVID-19.

The chain employs TRBV6-5 and TRBJ1-4; TRBD1 agrees at 7 bases. CDR1 is MNHEY and CDR2 is SVGAGI in the germline V gene. After removal of 0 bases from V and 6 bases from J, the junction contained 4 bases not matched to a gene. The CDR3 sequence is 15 residues long. The CDR3: CASSYSGQPYEKLFF. The CDR3 DNA reads TGTGCCAGCAGTTACTCGGGACAGCCGTATGAAAAACTGTTTTTT.

The rearrangement links TRBV3-1 (or the pseudogene TRBV3-2) to TRBJ1-1; 9 bases are a match to TRBD1. This CDR3 spans 15 amino acids. V lost 5 bases to trimming and J lost 5 bases; unmatched junction nucleotides: 9. Germline values: CDR1 LGHDT, CDR2 YNNKEL (reference sequence). DNA for the CDR3: TGTGCCAGCAGCTACGGACAGGGGAGAGCAACTGAAGCTTTCTTT. This encodes CASSYGQGRATEAFF.

The rearrangement joins TRBV19 to TRBJ2-1; 7 bases map to TRBD2. The CDR3 consists of 13 residues. CDR1 and CDR2 from the germline V gene are LNHDA and SQIVND (reference sequence). The trim removed 7 bases at V and 10 bases at J, leaving 10 bases unmatched. The CDR3 spells CASKVAGVGEQFF. The CDR3 DNA reads as TGTGCCAGTAAAGTGGCGGGAGTTGGGGAGCAGTTCTTC.

The chain uses TRBV9 and TRBJ2-3; 9 positions agree with TRBD2. V shed 3 bases, J shed 3 bases, and the junction held 8 bases outside the gene matches. CDR3 length equals 16 residues. CDR1 is SGDLS, CDR2 YYNGEE, per germline. CDR3 nucleotides: TGTGCCAGCAGCGGGCGGGGGGGACAGATTACAGATACGCAGTATTTT. This gives the protein CASSGRGGQITDTQYF.

V and J are TRBV6-5 and TRBJ2-7; D not resolved. Germline CDR1 reads MNHEY; CDR2 reads SVGAGI. Trimming stripped 6 bases from V and 4 bases from J, with 10 bases between. The CDR3 sequence is 12 residues long. The CDR3 here is CASRRQEYEQYF. CDR3 DNA: TGTGCCAGCAGGCGTCAAGAATACGAGCAGTACTTC.

The rearrangement joins TRBV7-9 to TRBJ2-1, with TRBD2 matching over 10 bases. In germline, CDR1 is SEHNR, CDR2 FQNEAQ (reference sequence). CDR3 length equals 15 residues. V dropped 4 bases and J dropped 4; count of bases not matched to a gene: 4. The CDR3 reads CASSWTSGIYNEQFF. The CDR3 DNA sequence: TGTGCCAGCAGCTGGACTAGCGGTATTTACAATGAGCAGTTCTTC.

The CDR3 nucleotides read TGTGCCAGCAGCTCGGGACACCCTGACACTGAAGCTTTCTTT. Its protein product is CASSSGHPDTEAFF. The chain recombines TRBV11-3 with TRBJ1-1; TRBD1 might be the D (6 bases). The V end lost 4 bases, the J end lost 3 bases, and 12 bases lay between the germline ends. Germline V gene sequence: CDR1 SGHNT, CDR2 YENEEA. The CDR3 contains 14 residues.

This clone was picked up a small number of times. The chain couples TRBV15 to TRBJ2-1; 10 nucleotides agree with TRBD1. CDR1 and CDR2 (germline): LNHNV, YYDKDF (reference sequence). V was pared by 3 bases and J by 6 bases, with 2 bases of the junction left unmatched. The CDR3 has 14 amino acids. CDR3 sequence reads: CATSSGTGANEQFF. As DNA, the CDR3 is TGTGCCACCAGCAGTGGGACAGGGGCCAATGAGCAGTTCTTC.

The gene calls are TRBV7-6 and TRBJ2-7; TRBD1 aligns across 9 bases. V lost 4 bases and J lost 4; bases outside the gene matches: 8. The CDR3 runs 15 residues. CDR1 and CDR2 (germline): SGHVS, FNYEAQ. The CDR3 region has the DNA TGTGCCAGCAGCTCCCATTCGGGACAGGGATACGAGCAGTACTTC. This codes for CASSSHSGQGYEQYF.

The V and J genes are TRBV7-3 and TRBJ2-2; the match to TRBD2 covers 12 bases. Germline assignment: CDR1 SGHTA and CDR2 FQGTGA. CDR3 length: 20 residues. The junction had 13 bases not matched to a gene; V was cut back by 3 bases and J by 2 bases. CDR3 protein: CASSFVPVGLAGRNTGELFF. DNA of the CDR3: TGTGCCAGCAGCTTCGTCCCCGTAGGACTAGCGGGGAGAAACACCGGGGAGCTGTTTTTT.

The chain uses TRBV20-1 and TRBJ2-1; the D is unclear. The germline V gene encodes CDR1 DFQATT and CDR2 SNEGSKA (reference sequence). The V and J ends lost 4 bases and 7 bases respectively, with 8 bases between them. The CDR3 totals 11 residues. CDR3 nucleotide sequence: TGCAGTGCTATATTCGGTAATGAGCAGTTCTTC. Protein product: CSAIFGNEQFF.

V and J are TRBV9 and TRBJ2-1, with D perhaps TRBD1 (5 bases). The germline V and J ends were trimmed by 0 bases and 2 bases, with 9 bases remaining between them. In germline, CDR1 is SGDLS, CDR2 YYNGEE. The CDR3 spans 15 residues. DNA for the CDR3: TGTGCCAGCAGCGTAGACGGACAAACCTACAATGAGCAGTTCTTC. Translating it yields CASSVDGQTYNEQFF. Full variable domain (rest looked up from reference TRBV9 and TRBJ2-1): DSGVTQTPKHLITATGQRVTLRCSPRSGDLSVYWYQQSLDQGLQFLIQYYNGEERAKGNILERFSAQQFPDLHSELNLSSLELGDSALYFCASSVDGQTYNEQFFGPGTRLTVL.

This sequence joins TRBV4-1 and TRBJ1-2; D ambiguous. Germline V gene data show CDR1 as MGHRA and CDR2 as YSYEKL. The V end was cut by 2 bases, the J end by 8 bases, with 6 bases between. The CDR3 runs to 11 residues. CDR3 nucleotide sequence: TGCGCCAGCAGCCAACGAGGCGGCTACACCTTC. Translated: CASSQRGGYTF.

The chain employs TRBV10-1 and TRBJ2-7; TRBD1 matches at 10 bases. The CDR3 runs to 15 residues. V shed 5 bases and J 1 base; nucleotides not matched to a gene: 5. CDR1 and CDR2 from the germline V gene are WNHNN and SYGVQD (reference sequence). CDR3 in DNA: TGCGCCAGCAGTCCCGGGACAGGGGCTTCCTACGAGCAGTACTTC. Translated: CASSPGTGASYEQYF.

V and J are TRBV28 and TRBJ2-1; TRBD2 is a possible D gene (5 bases). V was clipped by 5 bases and J by 7 bases, with 12 bases between them. The CDR3 covers 13 residues. CDR1 and CDR2 from the germline V gene are MDHEN and SYDVKM. The CDR3 coding sequence is TGTGCCAGCAGTCCCCATAGAGGGAATGAGCAGTTCTTC. Its translation is CASSPHRGNEQFF.

The chain recombines TRBV4-2 with TRBJ2-5, with TRBD2 identical over 7 bases. The CDR3 is 15 residues long. The J segment lost 6 bases and the V segment lost 1 base, leaving 8 bases of the junction unmatched. From germline, CDR1 is LGHNA and CDR2 YNFKEQ. The CDR3 spells CASSQVVGGPQTQYF. CDR3 DNA: TGTGCCAGCAGCCAAGTGGTGGGAGGGCCTCAGACCCAGTACTTC.

This rearrangement joins TRBV24-1 to TRBJ1-5; D is unresolved. The germline V and J ends were trimmed by 5 bases and 2 bases, with 3 bases remaining between them. CDR1 and CDR2 from the germline V gene are KGHDR and SFDVKD. This CDR3 is 12 amino acids long. For the CDR3, the DNA is TGTGCCACCAGTGGCGGCAATCAGCCCCAGCATTTT. Translated: CATSGGNQPQHF.

J is TRBJ1-3 and V is TRBV19; the D is unclear. CDR1 and CDR2 (germline): LNHDA, SQIVND (reference sequence). The CDR3 sequence is 12 residues long. Between the trimmed V and J ends, which lost 6 bases and 3 bases, there was a span of 6 bases. The CDR3 DNA sequence: TGTGCCAGTAGCCAAATTGGAAACACCATATATTTT. Its translation: CASSQIGNTIYF.

This clone has a single count. The chain recombines TRBV20-1 with TRBJ1-6; D is unresolved. Looked up from germline, CDR1 is DFQATT and CDR2 is SNEGSKA (reference sequence). V gave up 2 bases and J gave up 15 bases, with 11 bases separating them. The CDR3 covers 11 residues. For the CDR3, the DNA is TGCAGTGCTAGAAGTTCTATGCTCCTCCACTTT. It is translated as CSARSSMLLHF.

This chain uses TRBV5-5 with TRBJ1-2, with 11 bases lining up with TRBD1. Losses at the gene ends were 2 bases for V and 8 bases for J; bases not matched to a gene: 14. Germline V lookup: CDR1 SGHKS, CDR2 YYEKEE (reference sequence). The length of the CDR3 is 17 residues. The CDR3 nucleotides are TGTGCCAGCAGCTTCAGTATAAAGGACAGGGGGCTTGGCGGCTACACCTTC. This codes for CASSFSIKDRGLGGYTF.